Below, one TCR beta chain is given with its context. The source of the sample is a study of OX40 agonist ivuxolimab in advanced cancers. Trimming pared 6 bases from V and 6 bases from J, leaving 14 bases between. This CDR3 spans 13 amino acids. The germline CDR1 and CDR2 sequences are KGHSH and LQKENI. Repertoires were generated with immunoSEQ multiplex PCR, while TCRdb's copy carries only in-frame clones and drops some. The sample has 95,000 to 150,000 clones; 93% are singletons. Here the sequenced sample was CD4+ or CD8+ T cells sorted from blood, taken in a trial of the OX40 agonist ivuxolimab. J is TRBJ1-2 and V is TRBV18, with D unclear. The TCR was taken from an adult with an advanced solid tumor such as melanoma, head and neck, liver or kidney cancer. The CDR3 is CASSTSGGDGYTF. The CDR3 DNA is TGTGCCAGCTCTACGTCCGGCGGGGATGGCTACACCTTC.